This TCR beta chain was captured by sequencing in a study of cytomegalovirus exposure and HLA in healthy donors. Study results and limitations: A later analysis showed TCR association rates differing by HLA locus, peaking at DRB1 and lowest at HLA-C.

As to this clone: Its specificity is unknown.

V lost 3 bases and J lost 2; bases outside the gene matches: 4. Germline CDR1 SGHKS, CDR2 YYEKEE (reference sequence). CDR3 length: 14 amino acids. The PCR employed 60 Vbeta primers together with 13 Jbeta primers. Profiled with immunoSEQ multiplex PCR; TCRdb holds only in-frame clones, not every one. The sample records about 62,000 clones, about 79% being singletons. This receptor was identified in a man aged 55-75 years in good health and CMV-seropositive. The V call is TRBV5-5, the J call TRBJ2-7, with 8 nucleotides matching TRBD2. Sequenced input: PBMCs. Written as DNA, the CDR3 is TGTGCCAGCAGCTGGGGGCGGGGGGCCTACGAGCAGTACTTC. This codes for CASSWGRGAYEQYF.